A single sample gave rise to the 3 T cell receptor beta chains below, sequenced in a study of CD8+ T cells in alopecia areata. Treatment here: oral pan-JAK inhibitor, 5-10 mg twice daily. cDNA reverse transcribed from extracted RNA served as the sequencing template. The repertoire was sequenced with immunoSEQ multiplex PCR; TCRdb's copy has only in-frame clones and lacks some. The sample has 150,000 to 200,000 clones, 64% seen once. This specimen consisted of CD4+ T cells sorted from blood, obtained between weeks 49 and 50, from a patient treated with tofacitinib. These receptors were obtained from a human donor with alopecia areata.

This clone has a handful of counts. The chain is built from TRBV19 and TRBJ1-1; D is perhaps TRBD1 (6 bases). Germline CDR1 reads LNHDA; CDR2 reads SQIVND (reference sequence). Trimming cost V 6 bases and J 0 bases, with 14 bases left between them. The CDR3 has 15 residues. The CDR3, as DNA: TGTGCCAGTAGGACATTGGGACATTTGAACACTGAAGCTTTCTTT. It yields the protein CASRTLGHLNTEAFF.

The chain couples TRBV5-1 to TRBJ2-5; no clear D. Germline values: CDR1 SGHRS, CDR2 YFSETQ. The CDR3 contains 13 residues. V dropped 1 base and J dropped 5 bases, with 9 bases sitting between them. CDR3: CASSLLVLETQYF. The CDR3 coding sequence is TGCGCCAGCAGCTTGTTAGTTTTGGAGACCCAGTACTTC. Full variable domain (outside the CDR3, taken from reference TRBV5-1 and TRBJ2-5): KAGVTQTPRYLIKTRGQQVTLSCSPISGHRSVSWYQQTPGQGLQFLFEYFSETQRNKGNFPGRFSGRQFSNSRSEMNVSTLELGDSALYLCASSLLVLETQYFGPGTRLLVL.

V gene TRBV6-1 combines with J gene TRBJ1-2; D is undetermined. Trimming removed 3 bases at V and 4 bases at J, with 12 bases between. The length of the CDR3 is 14 residues. CDR1 and CDR2 (germline): MNHNS, SASEGT. This CDR3 reads CASSEEFGVYGYTF. The CDR3 DNA follows: TGTGCCAGCAGTGAGGAGTTCGGGGTCTATGGCTACACCTTC.